This T cell receptor (beta chain) was obtained from a study of T cell repertoires in cytomegalovirus infection. Comments on this clonotype: Its specificity is unknown.

TCRdb used MiXCR to reprocess the reads, holding one entry per CDR3 protein. The sample contains about 740,000 distinct CDR3 sequences, around 32% of which appear only once. The CDR3 is 13 residues long. Germline V lookup: CDR1 SEHNR, CDR2 FQNEAQ (reference sequence). V was pared by 6 bases and J by 9 bases, with 9 bases of the junction left unmatched. J is TRBJ2-5 and V is TRBV7-9; 8 positions match TRBD2. The source was cultured PBMCs, collected from culture after CMV antigen stimulation. The receptor was derived from a human donor in good health (CMV status not recorded). Some clones in this sample may be carry-over from other donors' samples. The chain's CDR3 is CASSRGGLESQYF. The CDR3 DNA follows: TGTGCCAGCAGTCGGGGGGGCTTGGAGTCCCAGTACTTC.